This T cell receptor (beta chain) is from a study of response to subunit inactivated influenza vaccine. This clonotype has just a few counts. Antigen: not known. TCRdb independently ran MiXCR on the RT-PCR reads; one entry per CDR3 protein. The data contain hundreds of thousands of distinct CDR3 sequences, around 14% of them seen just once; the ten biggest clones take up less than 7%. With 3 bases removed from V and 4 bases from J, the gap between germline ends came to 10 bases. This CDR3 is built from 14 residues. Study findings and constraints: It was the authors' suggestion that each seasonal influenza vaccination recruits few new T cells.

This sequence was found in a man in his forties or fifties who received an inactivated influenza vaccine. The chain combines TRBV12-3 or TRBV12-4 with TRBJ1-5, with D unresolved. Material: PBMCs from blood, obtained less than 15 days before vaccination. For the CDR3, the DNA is TGTGCCAGCAGTTTTCTCGGGCCGAATCAGCCCCAGCATTTT. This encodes CASSFLGPNQPQHF.